The 32 T cell receptor beta chains listed next were all sequenced from one sample in a study of T cell repertoires in cytomegalovirus infection (dated by TCRdb to about 2019). The instrument was an Illumina HiSeq 1500. Using fastp trimming at Q25 and MiXCR clonotype assembly, TCRdb reanalyzed the public sequencing data and kept in-frame beta chains. Each entry is one CDR3 protein sequence, shown with its most common DNA and genes. This sample comprises about 890,000 distinct CDR3 sequences, about a third of them detected only once. More than 12% of the sample comes from the top ten. The treatment or condition label here, explained by the study, means: in vitro stimulation with specific CMV peptide epitopes to enrich CMV-specific T cells. Their antigens are not known. The sequences come from cultured CD8+ T cells from PBMCs, collected from culture after CMV antigen stimulation. The receptors come from a human donor in good health (CMV status not recorded). Some clones in this sample may be carry-over from other donors' samples.

This clonotype appeared a few times. The CDR3: CASSLADTESYEQYV. CDR3 sequence (DNA): TGTGCCAGCAGCTTAGCGGATACAGAATCCTACGAGCAGTACGTC. This chain links TRBV7-6 with TRBJ2-7; D remains unclear. V lost 0 bases to trimming and J lost 1 base, with 10 bases between them. The germline gives CDR1 SGHVS, CDR2 FNYEAQ. This CDR3 region has 15 residues.

This chain links TRBV5-4 with TRBJ1-1, with D possibly being TRBD1 (6 bases). The germline V gene has CDR1 SGHNT and CDR2 YYREEE (reference sequence). Trimming pared 1 base from V and 8 bases from J, leaving 15 bases between. This CDR3 comprises 14 residues. CDR3 residues: CASSLRGAAAEAFF. The CDR3 DNA follows: TGTGCCAGCAGCTTGAGGGGGGCAGCAGCCGAAGCTTTCTTT.

V and J are TRBV7-9 and TRBJ2-3, with unresolved D. Germline V CDR1 and CDR2: SEHNR, FQNEAQ (reference sequence). V was trimmed by 6 bases and J by 6 bases, leaving 7 bases between them. CDR3 length: 11 residues. CDR3 residues: CASRGSDTQYF. The DNA for the CDR3 is TGTGCCAGCAGAGGGTCGGATACGCAGTATTTT.

The chain employs TRBV19 and TRBJ1-2; TRBD1 agrees at 8 bases. J was trimmed by 7 bases and V by 3 bases; bases with no gene match: 4. From germline, CDR1 is LNHDA and CDR2 SQIVND (reference sequence). This CDR3 contains 13 residues. CDR3 loop: CASSMGQVTGYTF. CDR3 coding DNA: TGTGCCAGTAGTATGGGACAGGTCACTGGCTACACCTTC.

In its sample, this clonotype was seen a few times. The chain uses TRBV11-2 and TRBJ2-5; 7 nucleotides align to TRBD1. Germline V CDR1 and CDR2: SGHAT, FQNNGV. This CDR3 comprises 15 residues. J lost 5 bases, V lost 4 bases, and 10 bases had no gene match. CDR3 sequence reads: CASSWYRGRAETQYF. In DNA, the CDR3 is TGTGCCAGCAGCTGGTACAGGGGCCGGGCGGAGACCCAGTACTTC. Full variable domain (rest looked up from reference TRBV11-2 and TRBJ2-5): EAGVAQSPRYKIIEKRQSVAFWCNPISGHATLYWYQQILGQGPKLLIQFQNNGVVDDSQLPKDRFSAERLKGVDSTLKIQPAKLEDSAVYLCASSWYRGRAETQYFGPGTRLLVL.

This clonotype was observed many times. V is TRBV6-1 and J is TRBJ1-5, with 9 bases identical to TRBD1. Germline values: CDR1 MNHNS, CDR2 SASEGT. This CDR3 contains 14 residues. V trimming: 3 bases; J trimming: 7 bases; junction bases outside the gene matches: 4. CDR3 DNA sequence: TGTGCCAGCAGTGATACAGGGGGCGGCCAGCCCCAGCATTTT. This encodes CASSDTGGGQPQHF.

The rearrangement links TRBV25-1 to TRBJ2-1; D unresolved. Trimming stripped 4 bases from V and 6 bases from J, with 13 bases between. Germline V gives CDR1 MGHDK, CDR2 SYGVNS. The CDR3 has 14 residues. The CDR3 nucleotides read TGTGCCAGCAGTGGTCCTTCCCCCGGCAATGAGCAGTTCTTC. Amino acids: CASSGPSPGNEQFF.

The chain uses TRBV5-1 and TRBJ1-4; D may be TRBD1 (6 bases). CDR1 and CDR2 from the germline V gene are SGHRS and YFSETQ. The CDR3 has 15 amino acids. The ends were cut back, 3 bases at V and 0 bases at J, with 9 bases in the middle. The DNA for the CDR3 is TGCGCCAGCAGCTACGGACAGCCAACTAATGAAAAACTGTTTTTT. As protein: CASSYGQPTNEKLFF.

The chain combines TRBV5-1 with TRBJ2-1, with 10 nucleotides matching TRBD2. Germline lookup yields CDR1 SGHRS and CDR2 YFSETQ. There are 17 residues in the CDR3. V dropped 0 bases and J dropped 5; count of bases not matched to a gene: 8. The CDR3 sequence is CASSLGSGGPHDNEQFF. The CDR3 DNA is TGCGCCAGCAGCTTGGGTAGCGGGGGGCCCCACGACAATGAGCAGTTCTTC.

A word on this clonotype: Germline and junction disagree at one end, which may indicate a read error. The chain has TRBV25-1 and TRBJ2-7, with 7 bases aligning to TRBD1. This CDR3 is built from 13 residues. Per germline, CDR1 MGHDK and CDR2 SYGVNS. CDR3 in DNA: TGTGTCAGCAGTGTTTGGGACAGCTACGAGCAGTACTTC. Protein: CVSSVWDSYEQYF.

This clonotype turned up a few times. CDR3 coding DNA: TGTGCCAGCAGCACGACCGGGACTAGCGGGGTCGATGAGCAGTTCTTC. Its translation is CASSTTGTSGVDEQFF. The rearrangement joins TRBV7-9 to TRBJ2-1, with 13 bases that match TRBD2. Germline V lookup: CDR1 SEHNR, CDR2 FQNEAQ (reference sequence). The CDR3 is 16 residues long. V lost 5 bases to trimming and J lost 8 bases; unmatched junction nucleotides: 9.

This clonotype appeared a few times. CDR3 residues: CASSLVPFPRDNYQETQYF. DNA for the CDR3: TGTGCCAGCAGTTTAGTGCCCTTTCCTCGGGACAACTACCAAGAGACCCAGTACTTC. This chain joins TRBV12-3 or TRBV12-4 and TRBJ2-5; possibly TRBD1 for D (6 bases). Deletions cut 1 base from V and 0 bases from J, with 21 bases between. This CDR3 spans 19 amino acids.

The sample holds one count of this clonotype. The rearrangement uses TRBV2 and TRBJ2-6; 7 nucleotides align to TRBD1. Trimming at V came to 10 bases and at J to 4 bases, leaving 7 bases not matched to a gene. CDR1 is SNHLY and CDR2 is FYNNEI in the germline V gene. This CDR3 comprises 14 residues. CDR3: CATRRGLGANVLTF. The CDR3 nucleotides read TGTGCCACCCGAAGGGGGCTCGGGGCCAACGTCCTGACTTTC. Full variable domain (remainder filled in from reference TRBV2 and TRBJ2-6): EPEVTQTPSHQVTQMGQEVILRCVPISNHLYFYWYRQILGQKVEFLVSFYNNEISEKSEIFDDQFSVERPDGSNFTLKIRSTKLEDSAMYFCATRRGLGANVLTFGAGSRLTVL.

The V and J genes are TRBV19 and TRBJ2-5; 7 bases map to TRBD1. CDR1 and CDR2 (germline): LNHDA, SQIVND (reference sequence). After removal of 5 bases from V and 5 bases from J, the junction contained 5 bases not matched to a gene. This CDR3 comprises 13 residues. The DNA of the CDR3 is TGTGCCAGTAGTGGGACAGTTTTGGAGACCCAGTACTTC. Translation gives CASSGTVLETQYF.

Ten or more counts support this clonotype. The rearrangement joins TRBV7-2 to TRBJ1-5; D uncertain. The CDR3 length is 12 residues. V lost 8 bases and J 5 bases, leaving 10 bases between the germline ends. The germline V gene encodes CDR1 SGHTA and CDR2 FQGNSA. CDR3 DNA sequence: TGTGCCAGCGCTGACGGGGATCAGCCCCAGCATTTT. Its protein product is CASADGDQPQHF.

The gene calls are TRBV6-2 or TRBV6-3 and TRBJ2-1, with 8 bases identical to TRBD1. Germline CDR1 reads MNHEY; CDR2 reads SVGEGT. The CDR3 has 16 amino acids. V gave up 6 bases and J gave up 0 bases; unmatched junction bases: 7. DNA of the CDR3: TGTGCCAGCAGCCTGGGACAGGTCAACTCCTACAATGAGCAGTTCTTC. Protein sequence: CASSLGQVNSYNEQFF.

This clonotype was recorded at least ten times. V is TRBV7-9 and J is TRBJ2-3; no definite D call. Germline values: CDR1 SEHNR, CDR2 FQNEAQ (reference sequence). This CDR3 comprises 12 residues. The V end lost 4 bases, the J end lost 4 bases, and 6 bases lay between the germline ends. CDR3 nucleotide sequence: TGTGCCAGCAGCTCCTTGTCAGATACGCAGTATTTT. Protein: CASSSLSDTQYF.

J is TRBJ2-1 and V is TRBV5-1; 7 bases agree with TRBD1. The CDR3 is made up of 14 amino acids. Germline V gives CDR1 SGHRS, CDR2 YFSETQ. V was pared by 2 bases and J by 8 bases, with 7 bases of the junction left unmatched. CDR3 sequence (DNA): TGCGCCAGCAGCTTCTGGACAGGTCTCGATGAGCAGTTCTTC. This encodes CASSFWTGLDEQFF.

This clonotype occurred a few times. The chain links TRBV27 to TRBJ2-7; 10 bases align to TRBD1. The CDR3 totals 15 residues. Germline loops: CDR1 MNHEY, CDR2 SMNVEV (reference sequence). Losses at the gene ends were 4 bases for V and 2 bases for J; bases not matched to a gene: 5. Written as DNA, the CDR3 is TGTGCCAGCAGTTCCGGGACAGGGGTGACCTACGAGCAGTACTTC. Protein sequence: CASSSGTGVTYEQYF.

The rearrangement links TRBV5-4 to TRBJ1-1, with TRBD1 matching 10 bases. V lost 4 bases and J lost 5; bases outside the gene matches: 14. The CDR3 is made up of 17 amino acids. CDR1 is SGHNT, CDR2 YYREEE, per germline (reference sequence). This CDR3 is CASSAVPGQGRNTEAFF. CDR3 DNA sequence: TGTGCCAGCAGCGCCGTCCCGGGACAGGGGCGGAATACTGAAGCTTTCTTT.

The chain has TRBV19 and TRBJ1-2; D gene ambiguous. The CDR3 contains 10 residues. From germline, CDR1 is LNHDA and CDR2 SQIVND (reference sequence). CDR3 amino acids: CVTLWAGYTF. In DNA form, the CDR3 reads TGTGTCACCCTTTGGGCTGGCTACACCTTC.

The chain is built from TRBV29-1 and TRBJ2-2, with D perhaps matching TRBD1 or TRBD2 (5 bases each). The CDR3 is 15 amino acids. V lost 0 bases, J lost 3 bases, and 11 bases lay in between. Germline-derived CDR1 and CDR2 are SQVTM and ANQGSEA. The CDR3 is CSVEDGGFDTGELFF. CDR3 DNA sequence: TGCAGCGTTGAAGATGGGGGTTTTGACACCGGGGAGCTGTTTTTT.

This clonotype was counted ten times or more. V usage is TRBV7-2 and J usage is TRBJ2-2, with D unresolved. CDR3 size: 13 residues. Germline CDR1 reads SGHTA; CDR2 reads FQGNSA. Trimming removed 1 base at V and 6 bases at J, with 6 bases between. The CDR3 protein is CASSLGFAGELFF. The CDR3 bases are TGTGCCAGCAGCTTAGGATTCGCCGGGGAGCTGTTTTTT.

This chain joins TRBV7-2 and TRBJ2-3; perhaps TRBD1 as D (5 bases). The V end lost 1 base, the J end lost 6 bases, and 11 bases lay between the germline ends. Germline loops: CDR1 SGHTA, CDR2 FQGNSA. The CDR3 spans 14 residues. The CDR3 DNA is TGTGCCAGCAGCTTAGAAGGGGTGGGGGATACGCAGTATTTT. The encoded protein is CASSLEGVGDTQYF.

This clonotype was observed at least ten times. This rearrangement joins TRBV3-1 to TRBJ2-3; TRBD1 aligns across 11 bases. Germline-derived CDR1 and CDR2 are LGHDT and YNNKEL (reference sequence). The V and J ends lost 1 base and 3 bases, in that order; junction bases with no gene match: 6. The CDR3 is made up of 17 amino acids. The CDR3 nucleotides read TGTGCCAGCAGCCAAGGGCCGGGACAGGGGGTGACAGATACGCAGTATTTT. It yields the protein CASSQGPGQGVTDTQYF.

The chain joins TRBV12-3 or TRBV12-4 to TRBJ2-1; D not resolved. This CDR3 is built from 12 residues. V shed 6 bases and J shed 4 bases, with 7 bases lying between them. CDR3 DNA sequence: TGTGCCAGCAGGTGGCAGTACAATGAGCAGTTCTTC. It encodes CASRWQYNEQFF.

This rearrangement joins TRBV20-1 to TRBJ1-5; TRBD1 agrees at 7 bases. Germline CDR1 is DFQATT and CDR2 is SNEGSKA (reference sequence). This CDR3 region has 14 residues. V lost 5 bases, J lost 2 bases, and 6 bases stayed unmatched. Written as DNA, the CDR3 is TGCAGTGCTGCCGACAGGGCGGGCAATCAGCCCCAGCATTTT. Residues: CSAADRAGNQPQHF.

The V and J genes are TRBV4-1 and TRBJ2-1; 7 nucleotides align to TRBD2. Trimming at V came to 3 bases and at J to 4 bases, leaving 6 bases not matched to a gene. This CDR3 has 15 amino acids. The germline CDR1 and CDR2 sequences are MGHRA and YSYEKL. CDR3 coding DNA: TGCGCCAGCAGCCAGGCACTAGCGTTGTACAATGAGCAGTTCTTC. Translating it yields CASSQALALYNEQFF.

The gene calls are TRBV20-1 and TRBJ2-5; D is perhaps TRBD2 (5 bases). Germline CDR1 DFQATT, CDR2 SNEGSKA (reference sequence). The ends were cut back, 5 bases at V and 0 bases at J, with 19 bases in the middle. This CDR3 is 16 amino acids long. CDR3 amino acids: CSAGQRWGLYQETQYF. The DNA for the CDR3 is TGCAGTGCTGGCCAGCGGTGGGGTTTATACCAAGAGACCCAGTACTTC.

This clonotype has ten or more counts. The chain uses TRBV28 and TRBJ2-5; TRBD2 might be the D (6 bases). The CDR3 length is 17 residues. Trimming cost V 6 bases and J 2 bases, with 22 bases left between them. Germline loops: CDR1 MDHEN, CDR2 SYDVKM. This chain's CDR3 is CASSPGHLGGGQETQYF. The CDR3 DNA sequence: TGTGCCAGCAGCCCCGGTCATTTGGGGGGTGGGCAAGAGACCCAGTACTTC.

As concerns this clonotype: Compared with germline, one end of the junction differs, possibly owing to a read error. The chain combines TRBV15 with TRBJ2-2, with D perhaps matching TRBD1 (7 bases). Germline assignment: CDR1 LNHNV and CDR2 YYDKDF (reference sequence). The CDR3 sequence is 17 residues long. Here the CDR3 reads CVTSRVEGALYTGELFF. The CDR3 DNA is TGTGTCACCAGCAGAGTGGAGGGGGCATTATACACCGGGGAGCTGTTTTTT.

In DNA form, the CDR3 reads TGCAGCGTTGTCGGGACAGGGTTCAATGAGCAGTTCTTC. This codes for CSVVGTGFNEQFF. The chain has TRBV29-1 and TRBJ2-1; TRBD1 matches at 9 bases. The V segment lost 4 bases and the J segment 6 bases; nucleotides outside the gene matches: 4. The CDR3 totals 13 residues. Germline CDR1 reads SQVTM; CDR2 reads ANQGSEA.